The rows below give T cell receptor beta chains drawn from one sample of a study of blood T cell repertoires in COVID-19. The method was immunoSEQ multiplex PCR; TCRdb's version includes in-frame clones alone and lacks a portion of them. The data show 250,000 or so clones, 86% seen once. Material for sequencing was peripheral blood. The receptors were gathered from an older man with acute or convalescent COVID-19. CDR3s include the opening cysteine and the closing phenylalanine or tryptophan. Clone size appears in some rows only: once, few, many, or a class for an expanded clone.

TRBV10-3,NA,CAAQGRTGSEQYF
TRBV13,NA,CASSPGYTGELFF
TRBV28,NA,CASSPSYGGNEQFF
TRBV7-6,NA,CASRPTSGRADEQFF
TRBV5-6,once,CASSLRQGYASSYNEQFF
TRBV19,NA,CASSNPPRTGLGQPQHF
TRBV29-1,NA,CSVTGTGELFF
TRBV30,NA,CAWRSGGGYTF
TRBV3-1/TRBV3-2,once,CASSPSWGGETQYF
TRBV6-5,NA,CASSYWGDGANVLTF
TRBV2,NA,CASTLGLAGEQFF
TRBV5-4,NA,CASSFGRNEQYF
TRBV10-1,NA,CASVGPKGWEQYF
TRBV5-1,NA,CASSFDSGGTSYGYTF
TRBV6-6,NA,CASSPHDRWDAWDANSPLHF
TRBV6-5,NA,CASSPRTLRDYGYTF
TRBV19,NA,CASSLLGGGEETQYF